Detailed here is one T cell receptor beta chain. The data were taken from a study of blood T cell repertoires in COVID-19. Libraries were prepared by immunoSEQ multiplex PCR; TCRdb keeps only in-frame clonotypes and omits some of them. Of some 40,000 clones listed, more than 80% are singletons. CDR3 length: 14 amino acids. Trimming removed 10 bases from V and 0 bases from J; junction bases left unmatched: 3. The V gene's germline CDR1 is SNHLY and CDR2 FYNNEI. The gene calls are TRBV2 and TRBJ2-1; TRBD2 matches at 10 bases. Sample: peripheral blood. This clonotype was obtained from a middle-aged man with COVID-19, enrolled during active disease. CDR3 sequence (DNA): TGTGCCACCTCTAGCGGGAGCTCCTACAATGAGCAGTTCTTC. It specifies CATSSGSSYNEQFF. The whole variable domain, filled in from reference TRBV2 and TRBJ2-1, reads EPEVTQTPSHQVTQMGQEVILRCVPISNHLYFYWYRQILGQKVEFLVSFYNNEISEKSEIFDDQFSVERPDGSNFTLKIRSTKLEDSAMYFCATSSGSSYNEQFFGPGTRLTVL.